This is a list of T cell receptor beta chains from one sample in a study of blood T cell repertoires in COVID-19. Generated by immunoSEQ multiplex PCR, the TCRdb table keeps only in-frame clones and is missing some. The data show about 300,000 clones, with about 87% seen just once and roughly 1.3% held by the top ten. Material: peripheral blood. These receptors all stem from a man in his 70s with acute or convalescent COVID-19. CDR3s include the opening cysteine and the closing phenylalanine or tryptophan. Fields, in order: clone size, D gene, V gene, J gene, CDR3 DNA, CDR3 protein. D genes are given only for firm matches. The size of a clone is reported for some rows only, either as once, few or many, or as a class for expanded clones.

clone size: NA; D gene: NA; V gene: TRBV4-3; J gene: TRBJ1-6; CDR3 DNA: TGCGCCAGCAGCCAAGAACCAGGCTCCTATAATTCACCCCTCCACTTT; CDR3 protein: CASSQEPGSYNSPLHF
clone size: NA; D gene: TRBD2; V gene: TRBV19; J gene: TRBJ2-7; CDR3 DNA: TGTGCCAGTAGCTCAGAGAGGGGCCACGGTAGCGGGGATCCTTACGAGCAGTACTTC; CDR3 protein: CASSSERGHGSGDPYEQYF
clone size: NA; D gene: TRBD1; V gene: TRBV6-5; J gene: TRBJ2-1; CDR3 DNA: TGTGCCAGCAGGCGACAGGGGGCCCACAATGAGCAGTTCTTC; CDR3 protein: CASRRQGAHNEQFF
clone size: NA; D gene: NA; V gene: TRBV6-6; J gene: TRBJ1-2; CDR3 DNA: TGTGCCAGCAGCCTCAGGGCGTCTAACTATGGCTACACCTTC; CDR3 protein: CASSLRASNYGYTF
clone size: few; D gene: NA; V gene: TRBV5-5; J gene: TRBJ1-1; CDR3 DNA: TGTGCCAGCAGTTCCGAACAGGGTTCGGGGGCTTTCTTT; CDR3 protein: CASSSEQGSGAFF
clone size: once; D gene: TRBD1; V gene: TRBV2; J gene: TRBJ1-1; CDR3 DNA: TGTGCCAGCAGATCCACGACAGGGGGCACTGAAGCTTTCTTT; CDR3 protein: CASRSTTGGTEAFF
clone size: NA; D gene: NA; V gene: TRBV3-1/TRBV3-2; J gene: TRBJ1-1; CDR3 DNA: TGTGCCAGCAGCCAGCCAGACAGTATGAACACTGAAGCTTTCTTT; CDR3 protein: CASSQPDSMNTEAFF
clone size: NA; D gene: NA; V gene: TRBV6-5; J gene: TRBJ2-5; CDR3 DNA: TGTGCCTCTAGCACGGAACACACAGAGACCCAGTACTTC; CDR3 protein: CASSTEHTETQYF
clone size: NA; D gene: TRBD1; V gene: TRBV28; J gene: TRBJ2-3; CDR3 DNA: TGTGCCAGCAGTCCGCCGGGCGGGACAGGGGGAGTAGAGGATTCGGCAGATACGCAGTATTTT; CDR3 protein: CASSPPGGTGGVEDSADTQYF
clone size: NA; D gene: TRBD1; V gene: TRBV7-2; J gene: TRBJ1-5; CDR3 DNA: TGTGCCAGCAGCTACCGACAGGGGGTAGGTCAGCCCCAGCATTTT; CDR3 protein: CASSYRQGVGQPQHF
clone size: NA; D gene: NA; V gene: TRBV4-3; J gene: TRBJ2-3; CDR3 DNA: TGCGCCAGCAGCCAAGGGAGGATCGCAGATACGCAGTATTTT; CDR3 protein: CASSQGRIADTQYF
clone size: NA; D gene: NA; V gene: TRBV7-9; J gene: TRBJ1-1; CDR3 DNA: TGTGCCAGCAGCTTTATCACAGGGAACACTGAAGCTTTCTTT; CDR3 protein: CASSFITGNTEAFF
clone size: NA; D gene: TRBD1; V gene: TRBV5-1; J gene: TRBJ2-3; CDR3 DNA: TGCGCCAGCTGGACAGGGGGCACAGATACGCAGTATTTT; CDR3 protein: CASWTGGTDTQYF
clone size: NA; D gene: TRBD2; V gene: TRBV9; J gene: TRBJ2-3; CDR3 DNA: TGTGCCAGCAGCGCCGAGACTAGCGGGACAGATACGCAGTATTTT; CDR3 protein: CASSAETSGTDTQYF
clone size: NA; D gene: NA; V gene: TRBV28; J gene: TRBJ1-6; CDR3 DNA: TGTGCCAGCAGATACACAAGGGACTCCGGGAGGGGGCCCCTCCACTTT; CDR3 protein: CASRYTRDSGRGPLHF
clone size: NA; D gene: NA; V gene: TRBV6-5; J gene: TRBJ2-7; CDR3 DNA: TGTGCCAGCAGTTTCCACTCGTCATACGAGCAGTACTTC; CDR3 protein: CASSFHSSYEQYF
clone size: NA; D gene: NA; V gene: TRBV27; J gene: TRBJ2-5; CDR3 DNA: TGTGCCAGCAGTTTATCCAGGAGGAGCGGGGAGACCCAGTACTTC; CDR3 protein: CASSLSRRSGETQYF
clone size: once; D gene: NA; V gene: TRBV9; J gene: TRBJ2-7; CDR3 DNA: TGTGCCAGCAGCGTCGGACCCCTACCGGGGGAGCAGTACTTC; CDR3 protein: CASSVGPLPGEQYF
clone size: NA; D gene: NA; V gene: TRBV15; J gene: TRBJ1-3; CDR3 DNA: TGTGCCACCAGCAGATTCCTCTCGAGTGGAAACACCATATATTTT; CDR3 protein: CATSRFLSSGNTIYF
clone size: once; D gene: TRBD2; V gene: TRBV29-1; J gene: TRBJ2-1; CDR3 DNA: TGCAGCGTTGCACGGGACTACCTTGAGGGTGAGCAGTTCTTC; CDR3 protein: CSVARDYLEGEQFF
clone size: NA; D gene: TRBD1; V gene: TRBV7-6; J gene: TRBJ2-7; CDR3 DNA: TGTGCCAGCAGCAAGGGACAGGGGGGGAACTACGAGCAGTACTTC; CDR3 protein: CASSKGQGGNYEQYF
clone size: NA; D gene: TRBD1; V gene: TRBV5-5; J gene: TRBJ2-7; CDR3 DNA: TGTGCCAGCAGCTTTTCCGGGACAGCCGTTCGGGGTGGGTTC; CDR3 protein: CASSFSGTAVRGGF
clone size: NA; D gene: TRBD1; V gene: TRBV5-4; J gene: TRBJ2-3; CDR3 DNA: TGTGCCAGCAGCTTGGTGGGACAGGGGTGGAATACGCAGTATTTT; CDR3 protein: CASSLVGQGWNTQYF
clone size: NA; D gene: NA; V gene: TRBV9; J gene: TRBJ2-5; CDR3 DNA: TGTGCCAGCAGCGTAGGGGTTTTCGTGGCTGGGGCAGAGACCCAGTACTTC; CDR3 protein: CASSVGVFVAGAETQYF
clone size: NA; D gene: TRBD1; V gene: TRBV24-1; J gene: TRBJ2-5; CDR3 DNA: TGTGCCACCAGTGATTACCGGGACAGGGGACAAGAGACCCAGTACTTC; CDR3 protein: CATSDYRDRGQETQYF
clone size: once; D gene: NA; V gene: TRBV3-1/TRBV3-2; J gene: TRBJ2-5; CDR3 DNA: TGTGCCAGCAGCCAAGTGGGCGGGGAGACCCAGTACTTC; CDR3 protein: CASSQVGGETQYF
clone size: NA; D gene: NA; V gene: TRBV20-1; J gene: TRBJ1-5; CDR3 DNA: TGCAGTGCTAGTAGTCAGGGCGATCAGCCCCAGCATTTT; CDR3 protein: CSASSQGDQPQHF
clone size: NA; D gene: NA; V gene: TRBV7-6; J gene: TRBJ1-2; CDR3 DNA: TGTGCCAGCAGCTTTGGGCCAGGGAATGGCTACACCTTC; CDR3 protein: CASSFGPGNGYTF
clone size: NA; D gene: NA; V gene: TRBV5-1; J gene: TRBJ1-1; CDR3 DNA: TGCGCCAGCAGCTTGGCCTACGGGGGGGAGCCTGAAGCTTTCTTT; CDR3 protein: CASSLAYGGEPEAFF
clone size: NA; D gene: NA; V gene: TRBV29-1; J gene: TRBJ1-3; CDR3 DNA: TGCAGCTGCCAAGGACAGCTCTCTGGAAACACCATATATTTT; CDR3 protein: CSCQGQLSGNTIYF
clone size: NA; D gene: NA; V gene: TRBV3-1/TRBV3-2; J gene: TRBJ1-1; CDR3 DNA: TGTGCCAGCAGCCAAGATCATGGAGGGCTGAGCACTGAAGCTTTCTTT; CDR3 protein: CASSQDHGGLSTEAFF
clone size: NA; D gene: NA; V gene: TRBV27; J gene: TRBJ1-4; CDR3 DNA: TGTGCCAGCAGTTTATACGGGGTGGCGAGGAGTGAAAAACTGTTTTTT; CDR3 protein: CASSLYGVARSEKLFF
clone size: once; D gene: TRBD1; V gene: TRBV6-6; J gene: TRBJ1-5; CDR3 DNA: TGTGCCAGCAGTTACCAGGGGGTTCAGCCCCAGCATTTT; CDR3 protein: CASSYQGVQPQHF
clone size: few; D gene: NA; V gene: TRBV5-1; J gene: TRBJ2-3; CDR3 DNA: TGCGCCAGCAGCTACCGAGGGGGGGACGCAGATACGCAGTATTTT; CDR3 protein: CASSYRGGDADTQYF
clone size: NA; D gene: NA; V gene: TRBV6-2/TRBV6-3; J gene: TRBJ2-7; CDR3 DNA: TGTGCCAGCAGTCTAACTCGGGAGCAGTACTTC; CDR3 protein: CASSLTREQYF
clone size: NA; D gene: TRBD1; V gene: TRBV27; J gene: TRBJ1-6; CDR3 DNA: TGTGCCAGCAGTCCCCTGGACAGGGCGGGTTCACCCCTCCACTTT; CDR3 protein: CASSPLDRAGSPLHF
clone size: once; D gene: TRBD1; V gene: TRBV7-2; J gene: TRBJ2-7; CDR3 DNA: TGTGCCAGCAGTAGGACAGGGAGGTACGAGCAGTACTTC; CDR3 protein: CASSRTGRYEQYF
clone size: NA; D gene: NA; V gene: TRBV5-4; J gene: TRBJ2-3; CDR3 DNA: TGTGCCAGCAGCCATTATGGGCAGCTTCAAGATACGCAGTATTTT; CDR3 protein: CASSHYGQLQDTQYF
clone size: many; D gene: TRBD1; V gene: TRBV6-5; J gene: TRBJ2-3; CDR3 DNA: TGTGCCAGCAGTTACCGAGGACAGGGGACAGATACGCAGTATTTT; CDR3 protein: CASSYRGQGTDTQYF
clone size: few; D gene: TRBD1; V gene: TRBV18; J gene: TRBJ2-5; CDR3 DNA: TGTGCCAGCTCACCAAGGACAGGGTTTGAAGAGACCCAGTACTTC; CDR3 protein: CASSPRTGFEETQYF
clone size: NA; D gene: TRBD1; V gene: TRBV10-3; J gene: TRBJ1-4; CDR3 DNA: TGTGCCATCAGTGAGGGGGACAGTGAAAAACTGTTTTTT; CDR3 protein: CAISEGDSEKLFF
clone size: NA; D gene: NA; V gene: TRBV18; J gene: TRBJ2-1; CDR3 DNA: TGTGCCAGCTCACCACTGACTAGTTACAATGAGCAGTTCTTC; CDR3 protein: CASSPLTSYNEQFF
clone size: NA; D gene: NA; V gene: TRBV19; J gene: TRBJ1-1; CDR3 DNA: TGTGCCAGTAGTATAAGGGTGAGGAGGGACACTGAAGCTTTCTTT; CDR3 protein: CASSIRVRRDTEAFF
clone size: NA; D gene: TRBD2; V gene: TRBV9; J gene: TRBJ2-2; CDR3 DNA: TGTGCCAGCAGCGTAAGGGCTAGCGGGAGTACGAGCGCCGGGGAGCTGTTTTTT; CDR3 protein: CASSVRASGSTSAGELFF
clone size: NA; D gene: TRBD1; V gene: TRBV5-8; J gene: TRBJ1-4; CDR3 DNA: TGTGCCAGCAGCAAGGACAGGCCGACTAATGAAAAACTGTTTTTT; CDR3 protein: CASSKDRPTNEKLFF
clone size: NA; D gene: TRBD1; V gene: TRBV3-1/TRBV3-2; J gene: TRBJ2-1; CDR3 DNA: TGTGCCAGCAGCCAAGGGTGGGACAGCATCGGGAATGAGCAGTTCTTC; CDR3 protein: CASSQGWDSIGNEQFF
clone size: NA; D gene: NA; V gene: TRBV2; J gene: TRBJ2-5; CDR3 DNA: TGTGCCACCCCGGTGAGGGACCAAGAGACCCAGTACTTC; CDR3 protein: CATPVRDQETQYF